This TCR beta chain originates from a study of cytomegalovirus exposure and HLA in healthy donors. The CDR3 sequence is 13 residues long. With V trimmed by 6 bases and J by 7 bases, 7 bases remained unmatched. The germline CDR1 and CDR2 sequences are MNHEY and SVGAGI. The study's findings and limits: Some V segments, including TRBV6-2 and TRBV6-3, were excluded as indistinguishable. The authors later found most CMV-associated TCR beta chains appeared HLA-restricted. Cytomegalovirus association was assigned to about 150 TCR beta chains.

60 Vbeta and 13 Jbeta primers were used in PCR. Some clones are missing from TCRdb's copy, which holds only in-frame ones; the method was immunoSEQ multiplex PCR. The profile shows about 170,000 clones, around 68% of them singletons. This clone was recorded a few times. Its antigen remains unidentified. This chain joins TRBV6-5 and TRBJ2-7; 9 nucleotides align to TRBD1. The clonotype comes from a man aged 40-50 years in good health and CMV-seronegative. The sample consisted of PBMCs. CDR3 sequence reads: CASRSRQGGEQYF. The CDR3 DNA is TGTGCCAGCAGAAGCCGACAGGGGGGGGAGCAGTACTTC.